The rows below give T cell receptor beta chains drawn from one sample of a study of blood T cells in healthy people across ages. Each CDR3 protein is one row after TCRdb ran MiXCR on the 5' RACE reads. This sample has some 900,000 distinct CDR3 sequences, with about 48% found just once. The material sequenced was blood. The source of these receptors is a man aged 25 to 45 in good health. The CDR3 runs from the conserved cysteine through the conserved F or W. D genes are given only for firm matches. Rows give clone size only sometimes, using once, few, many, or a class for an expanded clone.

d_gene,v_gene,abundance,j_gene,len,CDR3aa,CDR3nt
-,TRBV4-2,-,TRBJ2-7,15,CASNQVSSEAYEQYF,TGTGCCAGCAACCAGGTTTCTAGCGAGGCGTACGAGCAGTACTTC
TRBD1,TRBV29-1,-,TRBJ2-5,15,CSVEVTGGRQETQYF,TGCAGCGTTGAAGTAACAGGGGGCCGGCAAGAGACCCAGTACTTC
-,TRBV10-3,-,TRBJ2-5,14,CAISDRTTQETQYF,TGTGCCATCAGTGATAGGACAACTCAAGAGACCCAGTACTTC
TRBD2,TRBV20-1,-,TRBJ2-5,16,CSARVGGGEGFETQYF,TGCAGTGCTAGAGTTGGCGGGGGGGAGGGCTTTGAGACCCAGTACTTC
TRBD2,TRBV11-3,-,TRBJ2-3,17,CASSLRPGLATVDTQYF,TGTGCCAGCAGCTTAAGACCCGGACTAGCGACGGTGGATACGCAGTATTTT
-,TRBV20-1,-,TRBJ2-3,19,CSARFFDGWQGLSTDTQYF,TGCAGTGCTAGATTTTTTGATGGGTGGCAGGGACTTAGCACAGATACGCAGTATTTT
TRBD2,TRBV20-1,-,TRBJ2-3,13,CSAKLAGTDTQYF,TGCAGTGCTAAGCTAGCGGGAACAGATACGCAGTATTTT
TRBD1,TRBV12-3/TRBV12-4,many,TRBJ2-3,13,CASSLQGADTQYF,TGTGCCAGCAGTTTACAGGGGGCAGATACGCAGTATTTT
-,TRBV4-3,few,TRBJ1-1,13,CASSLDSWSEAFF,TGCGCCAGCAGCCTGGACAGTTGGTCTGAAGCTTTCTTT
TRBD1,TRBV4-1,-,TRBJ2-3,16,CASSPAADRVTDTQYF,TGCGCCAGCAGCCCTGCCGCGGACAGGGTTACAGATACGCAGTATTTT
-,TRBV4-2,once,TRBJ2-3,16,CASSQELRVSTDTQYF,TGTGCCAGCAGCCAAGAGCTGCGGGTAAGCACAGATACGCAGTATTTT
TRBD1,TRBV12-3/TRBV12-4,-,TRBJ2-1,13,CASSTGQAVELFF,TGTGCCAGCAGTACCGGACAGGCAGTCGAGCTGTTCTTC
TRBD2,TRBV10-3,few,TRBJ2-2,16,CAITPRLADNTGELFF,TGTGCCATCACCCCCAGACTAGCGGACAACACCGGGGAGCTGTTTTTT
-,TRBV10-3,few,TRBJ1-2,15,CAIRVPGERLYGYTF,TGTGCCATCAGGGTCCCCGGCGAAAGACTCTATGGCTACACCTTC
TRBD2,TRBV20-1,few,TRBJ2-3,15,CSASGEAGTTDTQYF,TGCAGTGCTAGCGGGGAAGCGGGGACGACAGATACGCAGTATTTT
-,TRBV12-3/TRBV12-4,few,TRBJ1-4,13,CASSLIENEKLFF,TGTGCCAGCAGTTTAATAGAGAATGAAAAACTGTTTTTT
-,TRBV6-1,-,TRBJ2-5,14,CASSEDTEQETQYF,TGTGCCAGCAGTGAAGACACAGAACAAGAGACCCAGTACTTC
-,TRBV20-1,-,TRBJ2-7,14,CSARWPNVPYEQYF,TGCAGTGCTAGATGGCCGAACGTTCCCTACGAGCAGTACTTC
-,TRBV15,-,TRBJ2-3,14,CATSGGGYLHTQYF,TGTGCCACCAGCGGCGGAGGATACCTACATACGCAGTATTTT
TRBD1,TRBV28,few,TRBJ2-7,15,CASSTRQGFTYEQYF,TGTGCCAGCAGTACAAGACAGGGTTTCACCTACGAGCAGTACTTC
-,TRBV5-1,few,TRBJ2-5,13,CASGRTSQETQYF,TGCGCCAGTGGAAGGACAAGCCAAGAGACCCAGTACTTC
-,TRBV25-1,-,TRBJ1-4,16,CASSGRSDQANEKLFF,TGTGCCAGCAGTGGCCGATCGGATCAGGCTAATGAAAAACTGTTTTTT
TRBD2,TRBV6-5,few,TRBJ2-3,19,CASSYSTPGLAGGRDTQYF,TGTGCCAGCAGTTACTCGACCCCGGGACTAGCGGGGGGCAGGGATACGCAGTATTTT
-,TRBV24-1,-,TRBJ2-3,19,CATSDLVWGFEGSTGTQYF,TGTGCCACCAGTGATTTGGTCTGGGGATTTGAAGGAAGCACAGGTACGCAGTATTTT
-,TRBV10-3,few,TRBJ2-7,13,CATSQTASYEQYF,TGTGCCACTTCCCAGACAGCCTCCTACGAGCAGTACTTC
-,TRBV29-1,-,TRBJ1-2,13,CSVEDPADYGYTF,TGCAGCGTTGAAGATCCGGCGGACTATGGCTACACCTTC
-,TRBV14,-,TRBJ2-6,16,CASSQLRNSGANVLTF,TGTGCCAGCAGCCAGTTGAGGAACTCTGGGGCCAACGTCCTGACTTTC
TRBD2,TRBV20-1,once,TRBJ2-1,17,CSAATPRTSVSYNEQFF,TGCAGTGCCGCAACTCCTCGGACTAGCGTATCCTACAATGAGCAGTTCTTC
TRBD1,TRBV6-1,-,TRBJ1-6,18,CASSLPRDRGLNPSPLHF,TGTGCCAGCAGCCTCCCCCGGGACAGGGGGCTGAATCCCTCACCCCTCCACTTT
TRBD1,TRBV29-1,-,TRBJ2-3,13,CSVAGTGIDTQYF,TGCAGCGTAGCCGGGACAGGGATAGATACGCAGTATTTT
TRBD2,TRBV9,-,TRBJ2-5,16,CASSVGSGGLQETQYF,TGTGCCAGCAGCGTAGGATCGGGGGGGCTTCAAGAGACCCAGTACTTC
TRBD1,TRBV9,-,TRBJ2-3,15,CASSFWTGGTDTQYF,TGTGCCAGCAGCTTCTGGACAGGGGGGACAGATACGCAGTATTTT
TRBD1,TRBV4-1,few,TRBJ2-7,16,CASSQDGGQGTYEQYF,TGCGCCAGCAGCCAAGATGGGGGACAGGGAACCTACGAGCAGTACTTC
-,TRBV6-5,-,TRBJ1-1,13,CANTKGSNTEAFF,TGTGCCAACACCAAGGGATCGAACACTGAAGCTTTCTTT
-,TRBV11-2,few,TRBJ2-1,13,CASSLEQRNEQFF,TGTGCCAGCAGCTTAGAGCAGAGAAATGAGCAGTTCTTC
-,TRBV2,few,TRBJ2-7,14,CASSPRTPYYEQYF,TGTGCCAGCAGTCCGAGGACTCCGTACTACGAGCAGTACTTC
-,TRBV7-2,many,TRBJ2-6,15,CASSLSSSGANVLTF,TGCGCCAGCAGCTTGTCGTCCTCTGGGGCCAACGTCCTGACTTTC
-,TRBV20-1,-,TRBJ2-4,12,CSARRGGDIQYF,TGCAGTGCTAGGAGGGGTGGGGACATTCAGTACTTC
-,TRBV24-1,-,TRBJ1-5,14,CATSEGSSNQPQHF,TGTGCCACCAGTGAAGGTTCTAGCAATCAGCCCCAGCATTTT
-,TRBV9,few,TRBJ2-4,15,CASSVGTAGAGAQYF,TGTGCCAGCAGCGTAGGGACCGCTGGGGCAGGGGCCCAGTACTTC
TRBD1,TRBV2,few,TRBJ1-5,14,CASSAGQGHQPQHF,TGTGCCAGCAGTGCGGGACAGGGCCATCAGCCCCAGCATTTT
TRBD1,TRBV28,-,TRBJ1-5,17,CASSRQGRGYSNQPQHF,TGTGCCAGCAGTAGACAGGGTAGGGGCTATAGCAATCAGCCCCAGCATTTT
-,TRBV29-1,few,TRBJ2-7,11,CSVHGTYEQYF,TGCAGCGTCCACGGCACCTACGAGCAGTACTTC
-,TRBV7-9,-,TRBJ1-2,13,CASSLGDRVGYTF,TGTGCCAGCAGCTTAGGCGACCGGGTTGGCTACACCTTC
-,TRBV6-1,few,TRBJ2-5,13,CASSPQYTETQYF,TGTGCCAGCAGTCCCCAGTATACCGAGACCCAGTACTTC
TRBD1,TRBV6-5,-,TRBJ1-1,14,CASSYTGQGRKAFF,TGTGCCAGCAGTTACACTGGACAGGGTAGAAAAGCTTTCTTT
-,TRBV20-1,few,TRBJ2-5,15,CSARDNRVPKETQYF,TGCAGTGCTAGAGATAACAGGGTTCCAAAAGAGACCCAGTACTTC
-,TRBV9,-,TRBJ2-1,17,CASSVEEPRLSYNEQFF,TGTGCCAGCAGCGTAGAAGAACCGAGACTCTCCTACAATGAGCAGTTCTTC
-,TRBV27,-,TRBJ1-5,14,CASSLTGGSQPQHF,TGTGCCAGCAGTTTAACCGGGGGGAGCCAGCCCCAGCATTTT
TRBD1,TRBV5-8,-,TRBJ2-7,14,CASSPGQGIHEQYF,TGTGCCAGCAGCCCGGGACAGGGGATTCACGAGCAGTACTTC
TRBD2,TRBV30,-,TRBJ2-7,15,CAWRPNGGADYEQYF,TGTGCCTGGAGGCCGAACGGGGGGGCTGACTACGAGCAGTACTTC
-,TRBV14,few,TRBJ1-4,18,CASSQSDSFRFQNEKLFF,TGTGCCAGCAGTCAATCAGATTCTTTCCGGTTCCAAAATGAAAAACTGTTTTTT
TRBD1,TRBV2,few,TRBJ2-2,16,CASIYYRGQLTGELFF,TGTGCCAGCATTTACTACAGGGGACAACTCACCGGGGAGCTGTTTTTT